This TCR beta chain was recovered during a study of cytomegalovirus exposure and HLA in healthy donors. Whole-study findings and limits: Sequencing depth roughly uniform across donors was assumed in presence/absence analyses. HLA-A and HLA-B allele assignments for most subjects were reportedly predicted accurately using TCR beta sequences. Later, an analysis found that common viral pathogens appeared to be linked with several of the most significant clusters. Analysis was performed later, and it showed HLA-associated TCR beta chains to be more clonally expanded than equally common others.

A note on this clone: Its antigen is unknown.

The germline CDR1 and CDR2 sequences are LNHDA and SQIVND (reference sequence). Trimming pared 8 bases from V and 9 bases from J, leaving 23 bases between. This CDR3 region has 15 residues. The PCR contained 60 Vbeta and 13 Jbeta primers. This table comes from immunoSEQ multiplex PCR, and its TCRdb copy is limited to in-frame clones, with some not included. The sample consists of some 83,000 clones, about 77% of them appearing once. The TCR originated in a man between 60 and 70 years old in good health and CMV-seronegative. The rearrangement uses TRBV19 and TRBJ1-5; no definite D call. The specimen was PBMCs. The CDR3 coding sequence is TGTGCCAGTTCGACGGGGTTCGCCCTCTCGGGGCCCCAGCATTTT. As protein: CASSTGFALSGPQHF.